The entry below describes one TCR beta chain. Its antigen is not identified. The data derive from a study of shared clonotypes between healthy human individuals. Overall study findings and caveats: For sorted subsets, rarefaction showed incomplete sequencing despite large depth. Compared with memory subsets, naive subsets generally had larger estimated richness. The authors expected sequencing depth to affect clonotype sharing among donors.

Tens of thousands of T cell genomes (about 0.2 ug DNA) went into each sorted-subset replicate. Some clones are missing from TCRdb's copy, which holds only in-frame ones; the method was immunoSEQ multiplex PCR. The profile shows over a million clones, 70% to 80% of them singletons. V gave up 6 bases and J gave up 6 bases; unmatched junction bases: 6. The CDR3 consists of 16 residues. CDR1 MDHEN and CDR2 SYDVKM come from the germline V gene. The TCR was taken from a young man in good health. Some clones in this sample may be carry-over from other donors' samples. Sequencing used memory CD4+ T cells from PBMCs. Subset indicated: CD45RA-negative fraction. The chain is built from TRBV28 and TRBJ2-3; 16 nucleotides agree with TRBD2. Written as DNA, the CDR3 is TGTGCCAGCAGCACCGGGACTAGCGGGAGGGGGGATACGCAGTATTTT. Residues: CASSTGTSGRGDTQYF.